What follows are 24 T cell receptor beta chains derived from one specimen sequenced in a study of shared clonotypes between healthy human individuals. The assay was immunoSEQ multiplex PCR, and TCRdb's table has in-frame clones only and misses some. The sample records over 2 million clones, roughly 94% being singletons. The sequenced sample consisted of naive CD4+ T cells sorted from blood. The subset denotes: CD45RA+ positively selected. The receptors originated from a man between 18 and 35 years old in good health.

A remark on this clone: A read error is possible here, since a much larger clone lies one base away. The chain uses TRBV9 and TRBJ2-3; 8 nucleotides line up with TRBD2. Germline V gene sequence: CDR1 SGDLS, CDR2 YYNGEE. The CDR3 extends over 13 amino acids. CDR3 sequence reads: CASSVPAGDAQYF. In DNA form, the CDR3 reads TGTGCCAGCAGCGTACCAGCGGGAGATGCGCAGTATTTT.

With respect to this clone: Other DNA sequences in the sample encode the same CDR3. J is TRBJ1-4 and V is TRBV4-1; 7 positions agree with TRBD1. Unmatched junction bases numbered 4, after V lost 1 base and J lost 8 bases. Germline V lookup: CDR1 MGHRA, CDR2 YSYEKL. There are 14 residues in the CDR3. The CDR3 reads CASSQGTGGEKLFF. The CDR3 coding sequence is TGCGCCAGCAGCCAAGGGACAGGAGGCGAAAAACTGTTTTTT.

V gene TRBV6-4 combines with J gene TRBJ1-2; no definite D call. CDR3 length equals 15 residues. The V gene's germline CDR1 is MRHNA and CDR2 SNTAGT. V was pared by 3 bases and J by 2 bases, with 13 bases between. The CDR3 region is CASSESWGGNYGYTF. The CDR3 DNA follows: TGTGCCAGCAGTGAATCGTGGGGAGGGAACTATGGCTACACCTTC.

The chain combines TRBV12-5 with TRBJ2-7; D unresolved. This CDR3 has 15 amino acids. CDR1 LGHNT and CDR2 FRNRAP come from the germline V gene. Trimming cost V 0 bases and J 3 bases, with 12 bases left between them. CDR3 coding DNA: TGTGCTAGTGGTTTGGTACTTAAGGGTTACTACGAGCAGTACTTC. Translated, it gives CASGLVLKGYYEQYF. Full variable domain (missing parts from reference TRBV12-5 and TRBJ2-7): DARVTQTPRHKVTEMGQEVTMRCQPILGHNTVFWYRQTMMQGLELLAYFRNRAPLDDSGMPKDRFSAEMPDATLATLKIQPSEPRDSAVYFCASGLVLKGYYEQYFGPGTRLTVT.

The chain combines TRBV7-8 with TRBJ1-3; the D is unclear. The CDR3 is made up of 14 amino acids. Deletions cut 1 base from V and 2 bases from J, with 6 bases between. CDR1 is SGHVS and CDR2 is FQNEAQ in the germline V gene. CDR3 DNA sequence: TGTGCCAGCAGCTTAGTAGTGGCTGGAAACACCATATATTTT. Its translation: CASSLVVAGNTIYF.

The CDR3 DNA is TGTGCCAGCAGTGTGGGTTTCCTCAGTGGTCTAACATACAATGAGCAGTTCTTC. Protein sequence: CASSVGFLSGLTYNEQFF. The genes are TRBV6-1 and TRBJ2-1; D is unclear. Trimming left V 4 bases short and J 4 bases short, with 23 bases between. Germline V lookup: CDR1 MNHNS, CDR2 SASEGT. The CDR3 is 18 residues long.

The chain links TRBV10-3 to TRBJ1-6; 10 nucleotides match TRBD1. Germline V gene sequence: CDR1 ENHRY, CDR2 SYGVKD. This CDR3 is built from 18 residues. The trim removed 0 bases at V and 8 bases at J, leaving 10 bases unmatched. CDR3 sequence: CAISESLIWTGGYSPLHF. For the CDR3, the DNA is TGTGCCATCAGTGAGTCCCTGATTTGGACAGGGGGATATTCACCCCTCCACTTT.

About this clone: Distinct nucleotide sequences in the sample also encode this CDR3. This chain links TRBV6-6 with TRBJ2-7; no firm D call. This CDR3 is built from 11 residues. Between the trimmed V and J ends, which lost 7 bases and 3 bases, there was a span of 7 bases. Germline loops: CDR1 MNHNY, CDR2 SVGAGI (reference sequence). The CDR3 DNA reads TGTGCCAGCACCGATAGCTACGAGCAGTACTTC. It translates to CASTDSYEQYF.

Note on this clone: Germline is not matched at one junction end, which may reflect a read error. The chain is built from TRBV29-1 and TRBJ2-5; D is uncertain. CDR1 SQVTM and CDR2 ANQGSEA come from the germline V gene. This CDR3 comprises 10 residues. This chain's CDR3 is CRVDRETQYF. CDR3 nucleotide sequence: TGCAGAGTTGATCGGGAGACCCAGTACTTC. Full variable domain (outside the CDR3, taken from reference TRBV29-1 and TRBJ2-5): SAVISQKPSRDICQRGTSLTIQCQVDSQVTMMFWYRQQPGQSLTLIATANQGSEATYESGFVIDKFPISRPNLTFSTLTVSNMSPEDSSIYLCRVDRETQYFGPGTRLLVL.

CDR3 amino acids: CASSSRQGITEAFF. The CDR3 nucleotides read TGTGCCAGCAGCTCCCGACAGGGTATCACTGAAGCTTTCTTT. The chain recombines TRBV7-3 with TRBJ1-1, with 7 bases identical to TRBD1. The CDR3 loop spans 14 amino acids. CDR1 and CDR2 (germline): SGHTA, FQGTGA. V lost 4 bases and J lost 4; bases outside the gene matches: 6.

The chain has TRBV4-1 and TRBJ2-7; D might be TRBD2 (5 bases). Germline V gene sequence: CDR1 MGHRA, CDR2 YSYEKL. This CDR3 has 15 residues. The V end was cut by 5 bases, the J end by 0 bases, with 14 bases between. Written as DNA, the CDR3 is TGCGCCAGCAGCTATAGTAGCGTAAGCTCCTACGAGCAGTACTTC. Amino acid sequence: CASSYSSVSSYEQYF.

This chain joins TRBV4-1 and TRBJ1-2, with 8 bases lining up with TRBD1. From germline, CDR1 is MGHRA and CDR2 YSYEKL. V gave up 3 bases and J gave up 4 bases; unmatched junction bases: 13. This CDR3 has 17 residues. In DNA form, the CDR3 reads TGCGCCAGCAGCCACGACATCACGCAGGGGGCGCCCTATGGCTACACCTTC. It translates to CASSHDITQGAPYGYTF.

On this clone: Other nucleotide sequences from this sample produce the same CDR3. The rearrangement links TRBV10-3 to TRBJ1-1; D not resolved. The ends were cut back, 7 bases at V and 1 base at J, with 10 bases in the middle. From germline, CDR1 is ENHRY and CDR2 SYGVKD. CDR3 length: 13 amino acids. CDR3 in amino acids: CAITEGGNTEAFF. The CDR3 DNA reads as TGTGCCATCACCGAAGGAGGGAACACTGAAGCTTTCTTT.

In regard to this clone: This specimen includes other DNA sequences encoding the same CDR3. The chain links TRBV28 to TRBJ1-4, with D maybe TRBD1 (5 bases). Deletions cut 6 bases from V and 3 bases from J, with 14 bases between. Germline V gene lookup returns CDR1 MDHEN and CDR2 SYDVKM. CDR3 length equals 15 residues. This chain's CDR3 is CASSRQGAPNEKLFF. CDR3 sequence (DNA): TGTGCCAGCAGCCGGCAAGGGGCTCCTAATGAAAAACTGTTTTTT.

This chain links TRBV19 with TRBJ1-5; D possibly corresponds to TRBD1 (5 bases). Deletions cut 5 bases from V and 7 bases from J, with 15 bases between. Germline V lookup: CDR1 LNHDA, CDR2 SQIVND (reference sequence). The CDR3 runs to 14 residues. CDR3 residues: CASSGGRPRQPQHF. CDR3 DNA sequence: TGTGCCAGTAGTGGGGGAAGGCCCCGACAGCCCCAGCATTTT.

This rearrangement joins TRBV10-1 to TRBJ2-7; 8 bases align to TRBD1. Germline CDR1 is WNHNN and CDR2 is SYGVQD (reference sequence). The CDR3 runs to 14 residues. J lost 7 bases, V lost 5 bases, and 10 bases had no gene match. The chain's CDR3 is CASSPGQGWAEQYF. The CDR3 nucleotides are TGCGCCAGCAGTCCTGGACAGGGATGGGCAGAGCAGTACTTC.

The rearrangement joins TRBV19 to TRBJ2-7, with 7 bases fitting TRBD1. Looked up from germline, CDR1 is LNHDA and CDR2 is SQIVND (reference sequence). The CDR3 spans 15 residues. V was clipped by 4 bases and J by 3 bases; unmatched bases: 9. The CDR3 coding sequence is TGTGCCAGTAGTAGGGACAGAACGTCCATCTACGAGCAGTACTTC. Its protein product is CASSRDRTSIYEQYF. The variable domain in full, with the rest retrieved from reference TRBV19 and TRBJ2-7, is DGGITQSPKYLFRKEGQNVTLSCEQNLNHDAMYWYRQDPGQGLRLIYYSQIVNDFQKGDIAEGYSVSREKKESFPLTVTSAQKNPTAFYLCASSRDRTSIYEQYFGPGTRLTVT.

Concerning this clone itself: Other DNA variants within this sample encode the same CDR3. The rearrangement joins TRBV7-2 to TRBJ2-7, with D unresolved. The CDR3 totals 13 residues. Germline V gene lookup returns CDR1 SGHTA and CDR2 FQGNSA. V lost 1 base to trimming and J lost 2 bases, with 6 bases between them. CDR3 residues: CASSLVGAYEQYF. CDR3 nucleotides: TGTGCCAGCAGCTTAGTAGGAGCCTACGAGCAGTACTTC. Combining the CDR3 with reference TRBV7-2 and TRBJ2-7 gives the whole variable domain GAGVSQSPSNKVTEKGKDVELRCDPISGHTALYWYRQSLGQGLEFLIYFQGNSAPDKSGLPSDRFSAERTGGSVSTLTIQRTQQEDSAVYLCASSLVGAYEQYFGPGTRLTVT.

This chain links TRBV5-1 with TRBJ2-7, with 9 bases lining up with TRBD1. V gave up 4 bases and J gave up 1 base; unmatched junction bases: 6. The V gene's germline CDR1 is SGHRS and CDR2 YFSETQ. The CDR3 covers 15 residues. CDR3 amino acids: CASSRLTGGSYEQYF. The CDR3 bases are TGCGCCAGCAGCCGCCTGACAGGGGGATCCTACGAGCAGTACTTC. The whole variable domain, remainder taken from reference TRBV5-1 and TRBJ2-7, is KAGVTQTPRYLIKTRGQQVTLSCSPISGHRSVSWYQQTPGQGLQFLFEYFSETQRNKGNFPGRFSGRQFSNSRSEMNVSTLELGDSALYLCASSRLTGGSYEQYFGPGTRLTVT.

As to this clone: This sample includes further DNA sequences coding for the same CDR3. Here the CDR3 reads CASSVGGNNSPLHF. CDR3 DNA sequence: TGTGCCAGCAGCGTAGGGGGGAATAATTCACCCCTCCACTTT. The rearrangement links TRBV9 to TRBJ1-6; TRBD1 is a possible D gene (5 bases). CDR3 length equals 14 residues. Germline loops: CDR1 SGDLS, CDR2 YYNGEE. V was shortened by 0 bases and J by 5 bases, with 6 bases between the two germline ends.

Concerning this clone: The junction does not match germline at one end; this may be a read error. The chain is built from TRBV29-1 and TRBJ1-2; maybe TRBD1 (6 bases). Germline CDR1 reads SQVTM; CDR2 reads ANQGSEA. CDR3 length: 9 residues. The CDR3 sequence is CSVEEGAAF. The DNA for the CDR3 is TGCAGCGTTGAAGAGGGGGCCGCCTTC.

The V and J genes are TRBV28 and TRBJ2-5; 8 nucleotides agree with TRBD1. This CDR3 has 15 residues. V shed 2 bases and J 1 base; nucleotides not matched to a gene: 3. CDR1 and CDR2 (germline): MDHEN, SYDVKM. In DNA form, the CDR3 reads TGTGCCAGCAGTTTACCGACAGGGGCCCAAGAGACCCAGTACTTC. Its translation: CASSLPTGAQETQYF. The full variable domain, completed using reference TRBV28 and TRBJ2-5, is DVKVTQSSRYLVKRTGEKVFLECVQDMDHENMFWYRQDPGLGLRLIYFSYDVKMKEKGDIPEGYSVSREKKERFSLILESASTNQTSMYLCASSLPTGAQETQYFGPGTRLLVL.

Comments on this clone: Within the sample, other DNA sequences also encode this same CDR3. The V and J genes are TRBV30 and TRBJ2-3; the match to TRBD2 covers 9 bases. CDR3 length: 15 amino acids. V was clipped by 0 bases and J by 1 base; unmatched bases: 2. CDR1 GTSNPN and CDR2 SVGIG come from the germline V gene (reference sequence). CDR3 amino acids: CAWSVTSGRTDTQYF. DNA for the CDR3: TGTGCCTGGAGTGTAACTAGCGGGCGCACAGATACGCAGTATTTT.

V and J are TRBV7-2 and TRBJ1-5; 11 bases are shared with TRBD1. Trimming at V came to 1 base and at J to 12 bases, leaving 5 bases not matched to a gene. The CDR3 sequence is 14 residues long. Germline lookup yields CDR1 SGHTA and CDR2 FQGNSA. The CDR3 protein is CASSLGGTGGVQHF. Written as DNA, the CDR3 is TGTGCCAGCAGCTTAGGTGGGACAGGGGGTGTCCAGCATTTT.